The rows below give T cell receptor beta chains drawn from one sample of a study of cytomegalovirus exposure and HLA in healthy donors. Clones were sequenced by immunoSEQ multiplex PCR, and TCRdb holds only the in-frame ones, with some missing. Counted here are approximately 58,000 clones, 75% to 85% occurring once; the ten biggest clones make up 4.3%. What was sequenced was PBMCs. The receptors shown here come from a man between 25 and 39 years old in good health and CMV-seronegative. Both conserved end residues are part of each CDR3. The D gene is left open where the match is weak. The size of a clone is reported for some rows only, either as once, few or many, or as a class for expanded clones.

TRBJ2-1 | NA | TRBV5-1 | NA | CASSLGGGGAVEQFF | TGCGCCAGCAGCTTGGGCGGTGGGGGGGCCGTTGAGCAGTTCTTC
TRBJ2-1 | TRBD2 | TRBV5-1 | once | CASSLGGTWAGDQYNEQFF | TGCGCCAGCAGCTTGGGGGGGACGTGGGCGGGAGATCAATACAATGAGCAGTTCTTC
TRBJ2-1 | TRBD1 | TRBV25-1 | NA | CASSEGQGVYNEQFF | TGTGCCAGCAGTGAAGGACAGGGGGTATACAATGAGCAGTTCTTC
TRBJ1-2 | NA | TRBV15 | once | CATSSPRRGGTIKNYRYTF | TGTGCCACCAGCAGCCCCAGGAGGGGGGGCACTATAAAAAACTATCGCTACACCTTC
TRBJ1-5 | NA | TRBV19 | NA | CASSVWTANQPQHF | TGTGCCAGTAGTGTTTGGACTGCAAATCAGCCCCAGCATTTT
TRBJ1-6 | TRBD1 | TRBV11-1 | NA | CASSHDRDRGNSPLHF | TGTGCCAGCAGCCATGACCGGGACAGGGGAAATTCACCCCTCCACTTT
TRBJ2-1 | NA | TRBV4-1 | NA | CASSPMAGPSYNEQFF | TGCGCCAGCAGCCCCATGGCGGGTCCCTCCTACAATGAGCAGTTCTTC
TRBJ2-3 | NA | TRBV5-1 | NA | CASSSALLIADPTDTQYF | TGCGCCAGCAGCTCGGCCCTCCTTATAGCGGACCCCACAGATACGCAGTATTTT
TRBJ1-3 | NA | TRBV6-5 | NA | CASSYSNFVGNTIYF | TGTGCCAGCAGTTACTCGAACTTCGTCGGAAACACCATATATTTT
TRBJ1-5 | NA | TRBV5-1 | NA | CASSLDSGSNQPQHF | TGCGCCAGCAGCTTGGATAGCGGGAGCAATCAGCCCCAGCATTTT
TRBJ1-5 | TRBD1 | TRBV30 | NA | CAWRQGGPGPQHF | TGTGCCTGGAGACAGGGGGGCCCGGGGCCCCAGCATTTT
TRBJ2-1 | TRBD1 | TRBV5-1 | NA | CASTPGQPLNSYNEQFF | TGCGCCAGCACGCCGGGACAGCCTTTAAACTCCTACAATGAGCAGTTCTTC
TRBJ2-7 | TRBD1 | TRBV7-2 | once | CASSLQGALYEQYF | TGTGCCAGCAGCTTACAGGGGGCGCTCTACGAGCAGTACTTC
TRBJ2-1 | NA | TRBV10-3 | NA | CAISQPVVGPYGEQFF | TGTGCCATCAGCCAACCCGTGGTGGGGCCCTATGGTGAGCAGTTCTTC
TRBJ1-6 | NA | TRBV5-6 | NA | CASSHLRDVVSSRSPLHF | TGTGCCAGCAGCCACCTCAGGGATGTAGTATCTTCCAGATCACCCCTCCACTTT
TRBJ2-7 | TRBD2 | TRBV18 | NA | CASSPRTGGTYEQYF | TGTGCCAGCTCACCGAGGACGGGAGGGACCTACGAGCAGTACTTC
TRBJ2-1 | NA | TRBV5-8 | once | CASSLGRSSYNEQFF | TGTGCCAGCAGCTTGGGGAGGAGCTCCTACAATGAGCAGTTCTTC
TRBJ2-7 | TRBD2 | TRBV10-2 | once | CASRWTSDQVEQYF | TGCGCCAGCCGCTGGACTAGCGATCAGGTCGAGCAGTACTTC
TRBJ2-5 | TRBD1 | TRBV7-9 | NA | CASSYPTGAEETQYF | TGTGCCAGCAGCTACCCGACAGGGGCCGAGGAGACCCAGTACTTC
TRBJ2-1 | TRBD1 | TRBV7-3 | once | CASSLDRGDEQFF | TGTGCCAGCAGCTTGGACAGGGGAGATGAGCAGTTCTTC
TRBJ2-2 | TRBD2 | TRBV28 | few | CASSFWGLAGGPGELFF | TGTGCCAGCAGTTTTTGGGGCCTAGCGGGGGGGCCCGGGGAGCTGTTTTTT
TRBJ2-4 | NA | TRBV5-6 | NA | CASSLAANGIQYF | TGTGCCAGCAGCTTGGCCGCCAACGGCATTCAGTACTTC
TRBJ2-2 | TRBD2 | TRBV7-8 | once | CASSRGLAGDTGELFF | TGTGCCAGCAGTCGGGGACTAGCGGGGGACACCGGGGAGCTGTTTTTT
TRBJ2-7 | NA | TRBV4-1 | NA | CASSFSPSTGFYEQYF | TGCGCCAGCAGTTTCTCTCCTAGCACGGGATTCTACGAGCAGTACTTC
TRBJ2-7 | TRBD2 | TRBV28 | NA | CASSLSGLAGGLYEQYF | TGTGCCAGCAGTTTATCCGGACTAGCGGGAGGGTTATACGAGCAGTACTTC
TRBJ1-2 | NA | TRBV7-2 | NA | CASSDRVGLNYGYTF | TGTGCCAGCAGCGACCGCGTGGGACTGAACTATGGCTACACCTTC
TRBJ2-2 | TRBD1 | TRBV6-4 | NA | CASSETGGTGELFF | TGTGCCAGCAGTGAGACAGGGGGGACCGGGGAGCTGTTTTTT
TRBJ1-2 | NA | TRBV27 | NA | CASSLIGTTRSYTF | TGTGCCAGCAGTTTGATCGGGACAACCCGGAGCTACACCTTC
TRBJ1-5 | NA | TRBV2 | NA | CASGDTGRLRTNQPQHF | TGTGCCAGCGGGGACACGGGCCGTCTAAGGACAAATCAGCCCCAGCATTTT
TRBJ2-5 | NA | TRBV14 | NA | CASSRGEAVEETQYF | TGTGCCAGCAGCCGGGGGGAAGCGGTGGAAGAGACCCAGTACTTC
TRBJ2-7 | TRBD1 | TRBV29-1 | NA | CSVVGQGEGLSEQYF | TGCAGCGTTGTTGGACAGGGTGAGGGGCTCTCCGAGCAGTACTTC
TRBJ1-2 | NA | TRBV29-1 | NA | CSVIRGIGYTF | TGCAGCGTCATCAGGGGTATTGGCTACACCTTC